A single sample gave rise to the 25 T cell receptor beta chains below, sequenced in a study of shared clonotypes between healthy human individuals. Sequencing used immunoSEQ multiplex PCR; TCRdb keeps in-frame clones, though not all of them. The sample lists some 2.4 million clones; 80% to 95% were seen once. Material: naive CD4+ T cells from PBMCs. The subset denotes: CD45RA+ positively selected. The receptor source for this set is a man between 18 and 35 years old in good health. Some clones in this sample may be carry-over from other donors' samples.

This clone was found once. V and J are TRBV18 and TRBJ1-4; tentative D call: TRBD1 (6 bases). Germline assignment: CDR1 KGHSH and CDR2 LQKENI. V was cut by 6 bases and J by 0 bases, with 20 bases left in between. The CDR3 is 18 residues long. CDR3 nucleotides: TGTGCCAGCTCTCCAACAGGGCTGACCCTTGCAACTAATGAAAAACTGTTTTTT. Translation: CASSPTGLTLATNEKLFF.

Here the CDR3 reads CASSGWHTSAGETQYF. The CDR3 DNA follows: TGTGCCAGCAGCGGGTGGCATACTAGCGCTGGAGAGACCCAGTACTTC. The genes are TRBV7-2 and TRBJ2-5, with 7 bases fitting TRBD2. CDR3 size: 16 residues. Trimming at V came to 5 bases and at J to 4 bases, leaving 13 bases not matched to a gene. Germline V lookup: CDR1 SGHTA, CDR2 FQGNSA. Full variable domain (rest looked up from reference TRBV7-2 and TRBJ2-5): GAGVSQSPSNKVTEKGKDVELRCDPISGHTALYWYRQSLGQGLEFLIYFQGNSAPDKSGLPSDRFSAERTGGSVSTLTIQRTQQEDSAVYLCASSGWHTSAGETQYFGPGTRLLVL.

The V gene is TRBV28, the J gene TRBJ1-2, with 11 bases identical to TRBD1. CDR1 and CDR2 (germline): MDHEN, SYDVKM. CDR3 length equals 14 residues. Trimming removed 3 bases from V and 7 bases from J; junction bases left unmatched: 4. The CDR3 DNA sequence: TGTGCCAGCAGTTTTGGGGACAGGGGGGGTGGCTACACCTTC. Encoded protein: CASSFGDRGGGYTF.

The gene calls are TRBV13 and TRBJ2-6; D might be TRBD1 (6 bases). Germline values: CDR1 PRHDT, CDR2 FYEKMQ (reference sequence). The CDR3 sequence is 15 residues long. The V and J ends lost 7 bases and 2 bases respectively, with 12 bases between them. CDR3 residues: CASKLEGAGANVLTF. The CDR3 nucleotides read TGTGCCAGCAAGCTTGAGGGGGCTGGGGCCAACGTCCTGACTTTC.

The V call is TRBV5-6, the J call TRBJ2-7; no clear D. The germline CDR1 and CDR2 sequences are SGHDT and YYEEEE. The CDR3 runs 12 residues. V was clipped by 4 bases and J by 2 bases, with 7 bases between them. The CDR3 protein is CASSVGTYEQYF. As DNA, the CDR3 is TGTGCCAGCAGCGTTGGGACCTACGAGCAGTACTTC.

V is TRBV19 and J is TRBJ2-7; 11 nucleotides line up with TRBD2. CDR3 length: 15 amino acids. Germline V gene sequence: CDR1 LNHDA, CDR2 SQIVND (reference sequence). The J segment lost 2 bases and the V segment lost 7 bases, leaving 7 bases of the junction unmatched. The CDR3 loop is CASKTSGSSAYEQYF. CDR3 in DNA: TGTGCCAGTAAAACTAGCGGGAGTTCCGCCTACGAGCAGTACTTC.

J is TRBJ2-1 and V is TRBV10-1; possibly TRBD2 for D (5 bases). Deletions cut 4 bases from V and 9 bases from J, with 16 bases between. The CDR3 contains 14 residues. The germline V gene has CDR1 WNHNN and CDR2 SYGVQD (reference sequence). The CDR3 DNA sequence: TGCGCCAGCAGTGGTTCGGGGTTTGTTGGTGAGCAGTTCTTC. As protein: CASSGSGFVGEQFF.

The chain uses TRBV7-9 and TRBJ2-1; a possible D gene is TRBD2 (6 bases). V shed 4 bases and J shed 12 bases, with 19 bases lying between them. Germline V lookup: CDR1 SEHNR, CDR2 FQNEAQ (reference sequence). The CDR3 has 14 residues. Here the CDR3 reads CASSSNLIAATQFF. The CDR3 DNA sequence: TGTGCCAGCAGCTCAAATCTAATAGCGGCAACGCAGTTCTTC.

The genes are TRBV19 and TRBJ2-5; the D gene is possibly TRBD1 (5 bases). This CDR3 spans 13 amino acids. V was clipped by 5 bases and J by 3 bases, with 10 bases between them. Looked up from germline, CDR1 is LNHDA and CDR2 is SQIVND (reference sequence). CDR3 coding DNA: TGTGCCAGTAGTTACTCGACAGAAGAGACCCAGTACTTC. This translates into CASSYSTEETQYF.

J is TRBJ1-2 and V is TRBV13; the match to TRBD1 covers 7 bases. V lost 5 bases to trimming and J lost 4 bases; unmatched junction nucleotides: 10. Germline loops: CDR1 PRHDT, CDR2 FYEKMQ (reference sequence). The CDR3 has 15 amino acids. In DNA, the CDR3 is TGTGCCAGCAGCGTTATGTCGGGACAGAGCTATGGCTACACCTTC. Translating it yields CASSVMSGQSYGYTF.

The chain joins TRBV7-2 to TRBJ1-1; weak D call: TRBD1 (6 bases). Germline CDR1 and CDR2: SGHTA and FQGNSA. The length of the CDR3 is 15 residues. Trimming left V 4 bases short and J 0 bases short, with 12 bases between. Here the CDR3 reads CASSYQGQMNTEAFF. CDR3 sequence (DNA): TGTGCCAGCAGCTACCAAGGACAGATGAACACTGAAGCTTTCTTT.

In regard to this clone: Other DNA sequences in this sample translate to the same CDR3. The rearrangement joins TRBV28 to TRBJ2-5; TRBD2 matches 12 bases. Per the germline V gene, CDR1 is MDHEN and CDR2 is SYDVKM. V gave up 4 bases and J gave up 5 bases; unmatched junction bases: 8. This CDR3 has 16 amino acids. The CDR3 DNA reads as TGTGCCAGCAGTTCTCCGACTAGCGGGAGCCGGGAGACCCAGTACTTC. Its protein product is CASSSPTSGSRETQYF.

To note about this clone: Other DNA sequences of this sample code for an identical CDR3. The genes are TRBV7-2 and TRBJ1-2; D ambiguous. In germline, CDR1 is SGHTA, CDR2 FQGNSA. The CDR3 has 14 amino acids. With 6 bases removed from V and 0 bases from J, the gap between germline ends came to 11 bases. The CDR3 region has the DNA TGTGCCAGCAGTTCAGCGGGGACTAACTATGGCTACACCTTC. Residues: CASSSAGTNYGYTF.

V gene TRBV6-6 combines with J gene TRBJ1-2; D uncertain. Per germline, CDR1 MNHNY and CDR2 SVGAGI (reference sequence). This CDR3 is built from 15 residues. V dropped 10 bases and J dropped 1 base, with 19 bases sitting between them. CDR3 DNA sequence: TGTGCCACCCAGTTCGGCAGCCCGTTTAACTATGGCTACACCTTC. The encoded protein is CATQFGSPFNYGYTF.

Comment on this clone: This specimen includes other DNA sequences encoding the same CDR3. The V gene is TRBV7-9, the J gene TRBJ2-3, with TRBD2 as a possible D gene (6 bases). The CDR3 has 15 residues. The V gene lost 0 bases and the J gene lost 0 bases, with 7 bases spanning the gap. CDR1 is SEHNR and CDR2 is FQNEAQ in the germline V gene (reference sequence). CDR3 residues: CASSLAGLSTDTQYF. The DNA of the CDR3 is TGTGCCAGCAGCTTAGCGGGACTCAGCACAGATACGCAGTATTTT.

V usage is TRBV28 and J usage is TRBJ1-2; D is uncertain. This CDR3 comprises 11 residues. The V end was cut by 6 bases, the J end by 5 bases, with 7 bases between. The germline V gene has CDR1 MDHEN and CDR2 SYDVKM. CDR3 nucleotides: TGTGCCAGCAGCGCCGTTTATGGCTACACCTTC. This encodes CASSAVYGYTF.

Remarks on this clone: Distinct nucleotide sequences in the sample also encode this CDR3. This chain uses TRBV19 with TRBJ1-4; D unclear. Trimming stripped 8 bases from V and 0 bases from J, with 10 bases between. This CDR3 has 14 amino acids. Germline V lookup: CDR1 LNHDA, CDR2 SQIVND (reference sequence). CDR3 sequence: CASSRAATNEKLFF. The CDR3 DNA is TGTGCCAGTTCGAGGGCCGCAACTAATGAAAAACTGTTTTTT.

This clone was observed a single time. The rearrangement uses TRBV6-6 and TRBJ2-1; D is unresolved. Germline CDR1 MNHNY, CDR2 SVGAGI (reference sequence). The CDR3 contains 16 residues. The V end lost 1 base, the J end lost 0 bases, and 10 bases lay between the germline ends. The CDR3: CASSYLARSSYNEQFF. The CDR3 nucleotides read TGTGCCAGCAGTTACTTGGCGAGGAGCTCCTACAATGAGCAGTTCTTC.

The rearrangement links TRBV7-9 to TRBJ1-4, with 8 bases that match TRBD1. This CDR3 contains 14 residues. Losses at the gene ends were 3 bases for V and 7 bases for J; bases not matched to a gene: 4. Germline lookup yields CDR1 SEHNR and CDR2 FQNEAQ (reference sequence). Here the CDR3 reads CASSLVRGLEKLFF. Written as DNA, the CDR3 is TGTGCCAGCAGCTTGGTCAGGGGGCTTGAAAAACTGTTTTTT.

This chain connects TRBV6-6 to TRBJ2-7, with D possibly TRBD1 on 6 matching bases. V was clipped by 2 bases and J by 3 bases, with 14 bases between them. The CDR3 contains 15 residues. Germline assignment: CDR1 MNHNY and CDR2 SVGAGI (reference sequence). The CDR3 region is CASSYKSTGNYEQYF. The CDR3 DNA reads TGTGCCAGCAGTTACAAATCGACAGGTAACTACGAGCAGTACTTC.

This clone was counted a few times. Within the sample, other DNA sequences also encode this same CDR3. For the CDR3, the DNA is TGCAGTGCCCCGGTGAACACTGAAGCTTTCTTT. Protein sequence: CSAPVNTEAFF. The chain carries TRBV20-1 and TRBJ1-1; D gene uncertain. V lost 6 bases to trimming and J lost 0 bases, with 5 bases between them. The CDR3 spans 11 residues. Germline loops: CDR1 DFQATT, CDR2 SNEGSKA (reference sequence).

The CDR3 nucleotides are TGTGCCAGCAGCTTAATGGGGACAGGGGGCGCGGGAGAGCAGTACTTC. It specifies CASSLMGTGGAGEQYF. The J gene is TRBJ2-7, the V gene TRBV7-9; 12 bases are shared with TRBD1. CDR3 length: 16 amino acids. Germline V gives CDR1 SEHNR, CDR2 FQNEAQ (reference sequence). The V gene end was trimmed by 2 bases and the J gene end by 7 bases; junction bases not matched to a gene: 9.

The CDR3 DNA sequence: TGTGCCAGCAGTCTACAGGGGTTAGATTCACCCCTCCACTTT. This encodes CASSLQGLDSPLHF. The rearrangement links TRBV6-5 to TRBJ1-6; 7 positions agree with TRBD1. There are 14 residues in the CDR3. Losses at the gene ends were 5 bases for V and 8 bases for J; bases not matched to a gene: 6. Germline V gives CDR1 MNHEY, CDR2 SVGAGI.

Here the CDR3 reads CATSYGGREETQYF. The CDR3 DNA follows: TGTGCCACCAGCTACGGGGGCAGGGAAGAGACCCAGTACTTC. The chain recombines TRBV15 with TRBJ2-5; either TRBD1 or TRBD2 may fit D (6 bases each). V lost 5 bases to trimming and J lost 3 bases, with 13 bases between them. The CDR3 totals 14 residues. The V gene's germline CDR1 is LNHNV and CDR2 YYDKDF (reference sequence).

The V and J genes are TRBV25-1 and TRBJ2-7; D not certain. This CDR3 has 12 amino acids. Germline CDR1 reads MGHDK; CDR2 reads SYGVNS. V lost 5 bases and J 4 bases, leaving 9 bases between the germline ends. The CDR3 region is CASSNTIYEQYF. In DNA form, the CDR3 reads TGTGCCAGCAGTAATACAATTTACGAGCAGTACTTC.